Following are 9 T cell receptor beta chains from one sample sequenced in a study of sequential checkpoint blockade in melanoma. Libraries were prepared by immunoSEQ multiplex PCR; TCRdb keeps only in-frame clonotypes and omits some of them. Among fewer than 3,000 clones, around 15% were seen once, and the ten largest hold about 13%. Sample treatment: randomized to nivolumab then ipilimumab (arm A) or the reverse (arm B). The sequencing used tumor tissue (inferred from file names), collected from a patient given nivolumab and ipilimumab in sequence. The receptors shown here come from a human donor with melanoma.

This clone rates as medium-sized (0.01 to 0.1%). V is TRBV30 and J is TRBJ2-5; 10 bases are a match to TRBD1. J was trimmed by 4 bases and V by 3 bases; bases with no gene match: 2. Germline V lookup: CDR1 GTSNPN, CDR2 SVGIG (reference sequence). The CDR3 totals 13 residues. The CDR3 here is CAWSRQGAETQYF. The CDR3 region has the DNA TGTGCCTGGAGCCGACAGGGGGCAGAGACCCAGTACTTC.

This clone is medium-sized (0.01 to 0.1%) in the sample. This chain uses TRBV9 with TRBJ2-3; D unresolved. V was clipped by 0 bases and J by 0 bases, with 5 bases between them. The CDR3 covers 14 residues. Per the germline V gene, CDR1 is SGDLS and CDR2 is YYNGEE. CDR3 nucleotide sequence: TGTGCCAGCAGCGTAGGAGCTAGCACAGATACGCAGTATTTT. Translation gives CASSVGASTDTQYF.

The V and J genes are TRBV11-3 and TRBJ2-6; D possibly corresponds to TRBD2 (7 bases). Trimming stripped 5 bases from V and 2 bases from J, with 19 bases between. This CDR3 has 18 amino acids. Germline assignment: CDR1 SGHNT and CDR2 YENEEA. CDR3 coding DNA: TGTGCCAGCAGCCCGAGGGGGAGGGCCAGCCCTGGGGCCAACGTCCTGACTTTC. This encodes CASSPRGRASPGANVLTF.

This clone has a handful of counts. This chain links TRBV11-3 with TRBJ2-2, with 7 bases identical to TRBD2. Germline-derived CDR1 and CDR2 are SGHNT and YENEEA. The V and J ends lost 5 bases and 4 bases, in that order; junction bases with no gene match: 10. This CDR3 is built from 16 residues. As DNA, the CDR3 is TGTGCCAGCAGCCCTCAGGGACTAATAGCCACCGGGGAGCTGTTTTTT. Amino acids: CASSPQGLIATGELFF.

There are many counts of this clone. The genes are TRBV6-8 and TRBJ1-2, with D uncertain. Trimming removed 2 bases at V and 1 base at J, with 26 bases between. This CDR3 is built from 20 residues. Germline CDR1 is MNHGY and CDR2 is SAAAGT. The CDR3 DNA reads as TGTGCCAGCAGTTACCCGTGGCCCACCGACGGACCCTTACTTAACTATGGCTACACCTTC. Translating it yields CASSYPWPTDGPLLNYGYTF.

By proportion, this clone is medium-sized (0.01 to 0.1%). The CDR3 spells CASSFTTGTGGVGNTEAFF. The CDR3 region has the DNA TGTGCCAGCAGCTTTACCACGGGGACAGGGGGCGTGGGAAACACTGAAGCTTTCTTT. The chain uses TRBV11-3 and TRBJ1-1, with 12 bases matching TRBD1. Germline CDR1 SGHNT, CDR2 YENEEA. J was trimmed by 2 bases and V by 3 bases; bases with no gene match: 13. The CDR3 has 19 amino acids.

V and J are TRBV14 and TRBJ2-5; TRBD2 aligns across 8 bases. J lost 4 bases, V lost 1 base, and 2 bases had no gene match. The CDR3 consists of 14 residues. Germline V gene sequence: CDR1 SGHDN, CDR2 FVKESK. This chain's CDR3 is CASSQALAGETQYF. CDR3 DNA sequence: TGTGCCAGCAGCCAAGCGCTAGCGGGAGAGACCCAGTACTTC.

At least ten counts were recorded for this clone. The chain carries TRBV5-3 and TRBJ1-1; D remains unclear. TRBV5-3 is reported as an ORF; its role is uncertain. The CDR3 sequence is 15 residues long. The V end lost 1 base, the J end lost 5 bases, and 15 bases lay between the germline ends. The CDR3 nucleotides are TGTGCCAGAAGCTTGTCAGACGAGGTCGGAACTGAAGCTTTCTTT. Its protein is CARSLSDEVGTEAFF.

This clone occurred a few times. The genes are TRBV4-1 and TRBJ2-4; TRBD1 aligns across 7 bases. The J segment lost 8 bases and the V segment lost 5 bases, leaving 6 bases of the junction unmatched. This CDR3 comprises 13 residues. Germline CDR1 reads MGHRA; CDR2 reads YSYEKL. CDR3 sequence reads: CASSSPGTDIQYF. The CDR3 nucleotides read TGCGCCAGCAGCTCCCCCGGGACAGACATTCAGTACTTC.